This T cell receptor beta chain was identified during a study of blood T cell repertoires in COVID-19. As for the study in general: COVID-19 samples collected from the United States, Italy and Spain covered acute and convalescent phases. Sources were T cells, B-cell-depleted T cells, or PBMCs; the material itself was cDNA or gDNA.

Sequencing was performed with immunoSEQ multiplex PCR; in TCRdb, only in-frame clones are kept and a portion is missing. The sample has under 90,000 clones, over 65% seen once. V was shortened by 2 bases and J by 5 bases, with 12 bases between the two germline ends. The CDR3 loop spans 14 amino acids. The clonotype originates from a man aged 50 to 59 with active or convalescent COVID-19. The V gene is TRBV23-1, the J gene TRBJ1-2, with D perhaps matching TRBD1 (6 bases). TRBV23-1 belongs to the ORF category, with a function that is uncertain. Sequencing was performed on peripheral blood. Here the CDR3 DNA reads TGCGCCAGCAGTCAAACACGGGGGGCTTATGGCTACACCTTC. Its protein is CASSQTRGAYGYTF.